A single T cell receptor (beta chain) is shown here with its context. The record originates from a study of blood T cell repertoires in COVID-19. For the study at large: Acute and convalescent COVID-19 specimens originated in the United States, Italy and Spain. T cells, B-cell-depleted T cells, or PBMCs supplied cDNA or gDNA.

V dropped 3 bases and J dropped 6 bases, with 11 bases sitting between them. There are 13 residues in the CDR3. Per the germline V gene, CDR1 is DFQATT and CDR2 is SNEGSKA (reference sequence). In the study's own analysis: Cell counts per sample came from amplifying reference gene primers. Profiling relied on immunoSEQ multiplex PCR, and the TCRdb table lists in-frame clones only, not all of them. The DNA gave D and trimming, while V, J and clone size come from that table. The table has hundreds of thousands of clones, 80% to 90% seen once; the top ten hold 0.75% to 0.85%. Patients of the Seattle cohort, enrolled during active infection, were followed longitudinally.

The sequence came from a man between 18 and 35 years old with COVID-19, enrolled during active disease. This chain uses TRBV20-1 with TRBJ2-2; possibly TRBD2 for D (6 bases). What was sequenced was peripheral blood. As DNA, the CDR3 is TGCAGTGCTAGTGGCGGGGCGGCCGGGGAGCTGTTTTTT. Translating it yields CSASGGAAGELFF.